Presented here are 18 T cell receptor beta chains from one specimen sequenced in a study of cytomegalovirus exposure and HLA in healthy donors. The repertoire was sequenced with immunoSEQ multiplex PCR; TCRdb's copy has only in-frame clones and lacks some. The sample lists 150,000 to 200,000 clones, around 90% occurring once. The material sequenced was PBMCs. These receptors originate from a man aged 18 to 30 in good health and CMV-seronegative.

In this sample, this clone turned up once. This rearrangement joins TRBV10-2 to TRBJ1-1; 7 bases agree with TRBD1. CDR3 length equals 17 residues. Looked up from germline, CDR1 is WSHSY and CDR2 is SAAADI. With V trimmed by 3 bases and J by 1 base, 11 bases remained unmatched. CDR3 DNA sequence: TGCGCCAGCAGTGAATATGTCAGGGGGATCTCGAACACTGAAGCTTTCTTT. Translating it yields CASSEYVRGISNTEAFF.

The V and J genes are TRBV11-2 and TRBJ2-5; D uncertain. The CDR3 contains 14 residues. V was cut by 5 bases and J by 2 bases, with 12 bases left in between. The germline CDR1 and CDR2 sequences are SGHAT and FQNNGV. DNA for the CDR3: TGTGCCAGCAGCCAATGGGCTTTGCAAGAGACCCAGTACTTC. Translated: CASSQWALQETQYF.

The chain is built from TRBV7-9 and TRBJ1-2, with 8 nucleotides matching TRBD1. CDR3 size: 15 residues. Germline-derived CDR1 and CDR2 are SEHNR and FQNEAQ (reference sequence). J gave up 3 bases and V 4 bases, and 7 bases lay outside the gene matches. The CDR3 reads CASSSTGERDYGYTF. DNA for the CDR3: TGTGCCAGCAGCTCGACAGGGGAGAGGGACTATGGCTACACCTTC.

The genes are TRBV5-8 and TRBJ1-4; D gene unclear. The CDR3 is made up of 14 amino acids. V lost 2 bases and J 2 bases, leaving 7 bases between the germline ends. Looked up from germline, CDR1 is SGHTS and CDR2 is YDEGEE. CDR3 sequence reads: CASSFQITNEKLFF. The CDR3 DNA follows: TGTGCCAGCAGCTTCCAGATCACTAATGAAAAACTGTTTTTT. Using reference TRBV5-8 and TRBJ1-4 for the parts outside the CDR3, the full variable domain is EAGVTQSPTHLIKTRGQQATLRCSPISGHTSVYWYQQALGLGLQFLLWYDEGEERNRGNFPPRFSGRQFPNYSSELNVNALELEDSALYLCASSFQITNEKLFFGSGTQLSVL.

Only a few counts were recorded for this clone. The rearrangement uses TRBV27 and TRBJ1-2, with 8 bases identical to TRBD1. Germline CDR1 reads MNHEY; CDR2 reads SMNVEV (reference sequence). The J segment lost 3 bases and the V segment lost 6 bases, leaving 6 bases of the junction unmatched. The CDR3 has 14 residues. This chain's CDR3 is CASRTEQGDYGYTF. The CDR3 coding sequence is TGTGCCAGCAGGACCGAACAGGGGGACTATGGCTACACCTTC.

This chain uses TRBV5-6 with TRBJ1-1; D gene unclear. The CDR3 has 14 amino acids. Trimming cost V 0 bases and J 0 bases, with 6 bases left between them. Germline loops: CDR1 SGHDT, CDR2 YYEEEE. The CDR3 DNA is TGTGCCAGCAGCTTGGCGGGGATGAACACTGAAGCTTTCTTT. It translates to CASSLAGMNTEAFF.

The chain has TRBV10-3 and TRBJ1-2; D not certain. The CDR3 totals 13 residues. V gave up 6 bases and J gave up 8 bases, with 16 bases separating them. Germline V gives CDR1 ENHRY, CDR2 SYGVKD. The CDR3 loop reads CAIRGAGSVGYTF. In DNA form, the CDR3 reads TGTGCCATCAGGGGAGCGGGGTCGGTCGGCTACACCTTC.

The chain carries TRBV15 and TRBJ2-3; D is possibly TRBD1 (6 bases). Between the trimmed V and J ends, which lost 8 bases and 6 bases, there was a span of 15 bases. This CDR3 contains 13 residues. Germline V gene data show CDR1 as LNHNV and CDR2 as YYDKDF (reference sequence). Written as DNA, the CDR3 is TGTGCCACCGGAGACCTAAGGGGGGATACGCAGTATTTT. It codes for CATGDLRGDTQYF.

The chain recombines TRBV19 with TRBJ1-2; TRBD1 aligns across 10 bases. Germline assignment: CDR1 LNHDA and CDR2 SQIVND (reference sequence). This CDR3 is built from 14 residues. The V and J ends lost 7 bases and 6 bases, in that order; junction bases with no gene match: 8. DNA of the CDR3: TGTGCCAGTACCTTCGGACAGGGGGGAAATGGCTACACCTTC. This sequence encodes CASTFGQGGNGYTF.

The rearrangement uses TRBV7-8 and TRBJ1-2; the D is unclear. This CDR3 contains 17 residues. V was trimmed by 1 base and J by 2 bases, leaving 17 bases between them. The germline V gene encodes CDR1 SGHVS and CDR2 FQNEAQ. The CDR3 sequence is CASSLERGADSNYGYTF. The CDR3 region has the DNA TGTGCCAGCAGCTTAGAACGGGGAGCCGACTCAAACTATGGCTACACCTTC. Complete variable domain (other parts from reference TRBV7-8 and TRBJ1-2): GAGVSQSPRYKVAKRGQDVALRCDPISGHVSLFWYQQALGQGPEFLTYFQNEAQLDKSGLPSDRFFAERPEGSVSTLKIQRTQQEDSAVYLCASSLERGADSNYGYTFGSGTRLTVV.

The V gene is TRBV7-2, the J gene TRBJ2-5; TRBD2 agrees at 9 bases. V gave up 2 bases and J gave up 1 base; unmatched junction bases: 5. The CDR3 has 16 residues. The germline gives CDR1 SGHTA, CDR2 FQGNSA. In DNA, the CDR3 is TGTGCCAGCAGCTTAACCGGTAGCGGGAGCCAAGAGACCCAGTACTTC. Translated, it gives CASSLTGSGSQETQYF.

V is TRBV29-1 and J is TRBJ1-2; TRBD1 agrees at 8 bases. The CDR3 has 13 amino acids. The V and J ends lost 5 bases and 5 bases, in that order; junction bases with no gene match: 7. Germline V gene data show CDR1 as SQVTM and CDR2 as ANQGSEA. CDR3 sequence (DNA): TGCAGCGTTCCAGACGACAGGGGTTATGGCTACACCTTC. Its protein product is CSVPDDRGYGYTF. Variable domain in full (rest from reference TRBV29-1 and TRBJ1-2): SAVISQKPSRDICQRGTSLTIQCQVDSQVTMMFWYRQQPGQSLTLIATANQGSEATYESGFVIDKFPISRPNLTFSTLTVSNMSPEDSSIYLCSVPDDRGYGYTFGSGTRLTVV.

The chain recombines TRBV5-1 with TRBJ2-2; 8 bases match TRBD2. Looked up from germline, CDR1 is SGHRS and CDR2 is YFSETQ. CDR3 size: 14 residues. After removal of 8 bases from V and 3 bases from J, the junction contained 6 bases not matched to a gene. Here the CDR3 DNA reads TGCGCCAGTGTAGCGGGAACTTACACCGGGGAGCTGTTTTTT. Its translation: CASVAGTYTGELFF.

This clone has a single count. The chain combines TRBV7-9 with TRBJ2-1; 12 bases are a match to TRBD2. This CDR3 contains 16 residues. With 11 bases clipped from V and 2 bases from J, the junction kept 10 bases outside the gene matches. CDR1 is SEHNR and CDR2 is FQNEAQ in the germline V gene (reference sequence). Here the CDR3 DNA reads TGTGCCTGCCGACTAGCGGGGGCCCGGCCCTACAATGAGCAGTTCTTC. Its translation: CACRLAGARPYNEQFF.

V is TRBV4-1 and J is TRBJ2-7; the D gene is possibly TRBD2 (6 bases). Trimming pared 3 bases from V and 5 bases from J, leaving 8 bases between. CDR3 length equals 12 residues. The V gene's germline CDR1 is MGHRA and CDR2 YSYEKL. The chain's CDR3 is CASSHPGDEQYF. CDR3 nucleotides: TGCGCCAGCAGCCACCCGGGGGACGAGCAGTACTTC.

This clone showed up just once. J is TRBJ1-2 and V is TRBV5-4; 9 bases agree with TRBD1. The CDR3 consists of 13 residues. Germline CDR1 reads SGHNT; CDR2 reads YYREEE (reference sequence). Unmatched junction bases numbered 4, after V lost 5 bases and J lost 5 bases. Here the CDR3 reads CASSPDRGYGYTF. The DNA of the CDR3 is TGTGCCAGCAGTCCGGACAGGGGTTATGGCTACACCTTC.

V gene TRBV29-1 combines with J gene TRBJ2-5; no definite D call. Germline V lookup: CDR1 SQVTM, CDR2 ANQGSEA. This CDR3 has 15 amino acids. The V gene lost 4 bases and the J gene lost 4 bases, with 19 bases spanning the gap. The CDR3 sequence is CSVVRNSGIRETQYF. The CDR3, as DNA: TGCAGCGTTGTTCGAAACAGTGGAATAAGAGAGACCCAGTACTTC. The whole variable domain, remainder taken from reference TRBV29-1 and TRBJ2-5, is SAVISQKPSRDICQRGTSLTIQCQVDSQVTMMFWYRQQPGQSLTLIATANQGSEATYESGFVIDKFPISRPNLTFSTLTVSNMSPEDSSIYLCSVVRNSGIRETQYFGPGTRLLVL.

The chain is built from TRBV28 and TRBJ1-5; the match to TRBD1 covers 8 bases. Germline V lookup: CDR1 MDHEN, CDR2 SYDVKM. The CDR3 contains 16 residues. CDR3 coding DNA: TGTGTTGCGGGGCGGGGACAGGAATATAGCAATCAGCCCCAGCATTTT. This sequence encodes CVAGRGQEYSNQPQHF. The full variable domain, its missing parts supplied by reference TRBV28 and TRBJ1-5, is DVKVTQSSRYLVKRTGEKVFLECVQDMDHENMFWYRQDPGLGLRLIYFSYDVKMKEKGDIPEGYSVSREKKERFSLILESASTNQTSMYLCVAGRGQEYSNQPQHFGDGTRLSIL.